Given below is one TCR beta chain in context. Germline V gene sequence: CDR1 SGDLS, CDR2 YYNGEE. With 0 bases removed from V and 5 bases from J, the gap between germline ends came to 11 bases. The CDR3 length is 15 residues. The data were taken from a study of Tregs in tolerant kidney transplant recipients. Related graft donors supplied nonmyeloablative bone marrow transplants, and mixed chimerism was transient. Clones were read by immunoSEQ multiplex PCR, and TCRdb kept only the in-frame ones, dropping some. The sample holds over 70,000 clones, roughly nine tenths seen once. The sample was CD4+ T cells from blood (PBMCs), taken 24 months after the transplant. This chain links TRBV9 with TRBJ2-2; D not resolved. The receptor's source is a human patient who received a combined kidney and bone marrow transplant. Some T cells may possibly be graft donor cells. In nucleotides, the CDR3 is TGTGCCAGCAGCGTAGACCAGCGAAAGACCGGGGAGCTGTTTTTT. Encoded protein: CASSVDQRKTGELFF. Drawing the rest from reference TRBV9 and TRBJ2-2, the complete variable domain is DSGVTQTPKHLITATGQRVTLRCSPRSGDLSVYWYQQSLDQGLQFLIQYYNGEERAKGNILERFSAQQFPDLHSELNLSSLELGDSALYFCASSVDQRKTGELFFGEGSRLTVL.